This T cell receptor beta chain was identified in a study of shared clonotypes between healthy human individuals (dated by TCRdb to about 2020). Study-wide context: The cohort included three men and a couple of women between 18 and 49 years of age. Libraries were prepared and TCR repertoires were sequenced by different laboratories using diverse techniques, in order to increase sequencing depth and limit assay-specific biases. The study deeply sequenced blood TCR repertoires of about five healthy adults to estimate repertoire size and the extent of clonotype sharing between individuals. Per donor, three plates each were used for CD4 naive and CD4 memory, two for CD8 naive, and one for CD8 memory. Per donor, leukapheresis produced somewhere between about 0.8 and 9 billion PBMCs.

Concerning this clone itself: No cognate antigen has been identified for it. Base qualities are not provided; no much larger clone lies one nucleotide away.

Healthy HIV-negative adults with no recently reported acute infections or vaccinations were included as donors. Every donor was a Caucasian adult residing in Nashville, Tennessee, USA. Magnetic negative selection was used to enrich CD4+ T cells, after which naive cells were positively selected on CD45RA and the negative fraction became the memory subset. Blood was obtained by leukapheresis, after which PBMCs were separated by Ficoll-Histopaque density gradient centrifugation and cryopreserved in liquid nitrogen vapor phase. Analytical flow cytometry was used to check the purity and quantity of every magnetically sorted T cell population. Genomic DNA was isolated from every sorted fraction and measured by UV absorbance on a Nanodrop 2000c. Using the deep immunoSEQ assay, TCR CDR3 regions were amplified from genomic DNA by multiplex PCR. Genomic DNA extracted from each cell subset was distributed evenly over all wells of several immunoSEQ 96-well plates, and each plate served as one replicate. Each replicate PCR for sorted subsets received about 180 ng genomic DNA, equal to about 29,000 T cell genomes. The purified libraries were quantified using a Qubit 3.0 fluorometer, sized with a Bioanalyzer 2100, and then quantified again using the KAPA Library Quantification kit. Every immunoSEQ 96-well plate was sequenced on a separate single-read 150-cycle Illumina NextSeq 550 flow cell. As for the original processing: Because only junctional sequences without quality scores were contained in the immunoSEQ output, filtering matching that applied to full-length reads could not be performed. To assign V/J genes and CDR3, sequences were annotated against IMGT germline references using PyIR, a Python wrapper for IgBLAST v1.9. Reads were removed for weak V/J assignments (E-value above 1e-6), missing CDR3, stop codons, out-of-frame junctions, or ambiguous translated residues. V3J clonotypes were defined by identical inferred V gene, J gene, and CDR3 amino acid sequence. The percentage overlap between two repertoires was calculated by dividing the number of shared unique clonotypes by the size of the smaller repertoire. Three approaches were used to assess repertoire richness: RTK rarefaction, the Chao1 estimator, and Recon v2.1 estimates of unobserved clonotypes. Generation probabilities for all TCRbeta clonotypes obtained by the gDNA method from four donors were computed using OLGA. The source is immuneACCESS, and TCRdb retained only in-frame sequences with V and J called. Part of the clones is not carried over; for the studies checked, unresolved V genes explain less than half of this, and the remainder is unexplained. V and J calls and clone size are as listed in that table; D and trimming were resolved from the DNA. The sample table records 600,000 to 800,000 clones; roughly two thirds of these occur just once. Around 1.8% of the sample goes to the ten largest clones.

What the study reported, not specific to this receptor: Based on pairwise subsampling, the degree of clonotype sharing among donors was expected to be affected by sequencing depth. Incomplete sequencing was indicated by rarefaction of sorted-subset datasets, despite the large sequencing depth. Larger estimated clonotype richness was generally found for naive subsets than for memory subsets. Approximately 5% of naive CD4, roughly 3.5% of naive CD8, 2.3% of memory CD4, and 0.4% of memory CD8 clonotypes were shared across a few donors. Because the study included a small number of donors, the genetic and exposure-history diversity represented was limited. Only blood was sampled, and tissue TCR repertoires likely differ from those in blood. Compared with non-shared clonotypes, clonotypes shared by all four sorted-subset donors had higher generation probabilities.

The germline V gene gives CDR1 as SGHTA and CDR2 as FQGNSA. Between the V and J ends, shortened by 5 bases and 2 bases respectively, the junction contains 12 bases. The CDR3 contains 14 residues, cysteine and phenylalanine counted. Only the CDR3 portion is preserved as DNA: 42 bases, with reading frame beginning at the first base. The source of this sequence is a woman under 40 in good health. Sequenced material: memory CD4+ T cells sorted from blood. The cell subset or site label, read with the paper, signifies: CD45RA-negative fraction. This chain joins TRBV7-2 to TRBJ1-1; the D gene cannot be resolved reliably. DNA sequence: TGTGCCAGCAGCCTCGGACGGCTTAACACTGAAGCTTTCTTT. Translated, it reads CASSLGRLNTEAFF.